The 16 T cell receptor beta chains listed next were all sequenced from one sample in a study of shared clonotypes between healthy human individuals. Only in-frame clones appear in the TCRdb table, and some are missing; sequencing was by immunoSEQ multiplex PCR. In the table there are about 2,500,000 clones, 85% to 95% of which are singletons. Sequencing was done on a sample of naive CD4+ T cells sorted from blood. The sample's subset: CD45RA+ positively selected. The source is a man younger than 35 in good health.

The genes are TRBV5-4 and TRBJ1-1, with unresolved D. Germline V gene data show CDR1 as SGHNT and CDR2 as YYREEE (reference sequence). This CDR3 comprises 15 residues. The V and J ends lost 4 bases and 2 bases respectively, with 15 bases between them. CDR3 in DNA: TGTGCCAGCAGCCAAGCGGAGACCTATAACACTGAAGCTTTCTTT. It encodes CASSQAETYNTEAFF.

This chain links TRBV18 with TRBJ1-4, with a possible D match to TRBD1 (5 bases). Trimming pared 0 bases from V and 10 bases from J, leaving 12 bases between. The germline CDR1 and CDR2 sequences are KGHSH and LQKENI. This CDR3 has 14 residues. The CDR3 here is CASSPPGPVGKLFF. The CDR3 nucleotides are TGTGCCAGCTCACCACCGGGACCAGTGGGAAAACTGTTTTTT.

As regards this clone: Compared with germline, one end of the junction differs, possibly owing to a read error. The genes are TRBV5-8 and TRBJ2-2, with 9 bases that match TRBD2. CDR3 size: 16 residues. Germline CDR1 SGHTS, CDR2 YDEGEE. CDR3: CASTAKTSGNTGELFF. The CDR3 DNA follows: TGTGCGAGCACGGCGAAGACTAGCGGGAACACCGGGGAGCTGTTTTTT.

The chain joins TRBV6-1 to TRBJ2-7; D is unclear. The germline V and J ends were trimmed by 7 bases and 1 base, with 8 bases remaining between them. CDR1 and CDR2 from the germline V gene are MNHNS and SASEGT. The CDR3 runs to 12 residues. The CDR3 is CASTGKSYEQYF. The CDR3 DNA follows: TGTGCCAGCACAGGAAAGTCCTACGAGCAGTACTTC.

This clone was counted a few times. The same CDR3 is also encoded by other DNA sequences in this sample. The chain links TRBV10-3 to TRBJ1-3, with no clear D. Germline CDR1 reads ENHRY; CDR2 reads SYGVKD. V lost 2 bases and J lost 2, with 7 bases in between. The CDR3 runs to 14 residues. The CDR3 DNA reads as TGTGCCATCAGTGAGAGAGGAGCTGGAAACACCATATATTTT. Its protein is CAISERGAGNTIYF.

The chain combines TRBV2 with TRBJ1-5; 9 bases fit TRBD1. Germline lookup yields CDR1 SNHLY and CDR2 FYNNEI. Trimming at V came to 11 bases and at J to 7 bases, leaving 9 bases not matched to a gene. CDR3 length: 13 amino acids. CDR3 nucleotides: TGTGCCGGAGGACAGGGGAACAGACAGCCCCAGCATTTT. Translating gives CAGGQGNRQPQHF.

V usage is TRBV30 and J usage is TRBJ2-3; 9 positions match TRBD1. The germline CDR1 and CDR2 sequences are GTSNPN and SVGIG (reference sequence). This CDR3 has 14 residues. J gave up 4 bases and V 2 bases, and 4 bases lay outside the gene matches. CDR3 nucleotide sequence: TGTGCCTGGAGTTTGACAGGGGGAGCAGATACGCAGTATTTT. Its translation is CAWSLTGGADTQYF.

Concerning this clone itself: This sample also contains other DNA sequences that code for the same CDR3. Written as DNA, the CDR3 is TGTGCCACCAGCAGAGGGACAGGGCCTAACTATGGCTACACCTTC. Amino acid sequence: CATSRGTGPNYGYTF. This rearrangement joins TRBV15 to TRBJ1-2, with 8 bases matching TRBD1. This CDR3 region has 15 residues. The V gene's germline CDR1 is LNHNV and CDR2 YYDKDF (reference sequence). The trim removed 1 base at V and 0 bases at J, leaving 1 base unmatched.

A single count supports this clone. The V and J genes are TRBV15 and TRBJ2-7, with D unresolved. Germline CDR1 is LNHNV and CDR2 is YYDKDF (reference sequence). Trimming stripped 4 bases from V and 3 bases from J, with 1 base between. This CDR3 has 10 residues. CDR3 nucleotides: TGTGCCACCAGCAACTACGAGCAGTACTTC. Protein product: CATSNYEQYF.

This clone was counted between two and nine times. V gene TRBV18 combines with J gene TRBJ2-7; the D gene is possibly TRBD1 (5 bases). V was trimmed by 10 bases and J by 6 bases, leaving 16 bases between them. This CDR3 spans 12 amino acids. Per germline, CDR1 KGHSH and CDR2 LQKENI. CDR3 coding DNA: TGTGCCACCCATCAAGGGGTAGGCGAGCAGTACTTC. Translating gives CATHQGVGEQYF.

The gene calls are TRBV27 and TRBJ1-1, with a weak D call TRBD1 (5 bases). Trimming took 6 bases from V and 7 from J, leaving 15 bases between them. Germline-derived CDR1 and CDR2 are MNHEY and SMNVEV (reference sequence). The CDR3 runs to 13 residues. For the CDR3, the DNA is TGTGCCAGCAGCAACCCGCCGGGACTTGAAGCTTTCTTT. It specifies CASSNPPGLEAFF.

The V and J genes are TRBV10-3 and TRBJ2-2, with D perhaps TRBD1 (6 bases). The V gene's germline CDR1 is ENHRY and CDR2 SYGVKD. Trimming left V 5 bases short and J 6 bases short, with 10 bases between. The CDR3 is made up of 13 amino acids. CDR3 bases: TGTGCCATCAGTCCGACAGGTCCCGGGGAGCTGTTTTTT. It specifies CAISPTGPGELFF.

A remark on this clone: Other nucleotide sequences in the sample specify the same CDR3. In DNA form, the CDR3 reads TGTGCCAGCAGTTACCTGGGGAATAATTCACCCCTCCACTTT. This sequence encodes CASSYLGNNSPLHF. The chain uses TRBV6-5 and TRBJ1-6; no reliable D call. Germline V gene lookup returns CDR1 MNHEY and CDR2 SVGAGI. This CDR3 spans 14 amino acids. Between the trimmed V and J ends, which lost 2 bases and 5 bases, there was a span of 7 bases.

The count of this clone is one. This sequence joins TRBV27 and TRBJ2-1, with TRBD2 identical over 10 bases. V lost 4 bases, J lost 10 bases, and 7 bases stayed unmatched. Germline V gene data show CDR1 as MNHEY and CDR2 as SMNVEV (reference sequence). There are 14 residues in the CDR3. The CDR3 nucleotides are TGTGCCAGCAGTTCAAGCGGGAGGGCCCGCGAGCAGTTCTTC. It specifies CASSSSGRAREQFF.

The V call is TRBV5-1, the J call TRBJ2-6; 7 bases agree with TRBD1. The V gene end was trimmed by 6 bases and the J gene end by 0 bases; junction bases not matched to a gene: 0. The CDR3 totals 14 residues. Germline CDR1 and CDR2: SGHRS and YFSETQ. The CDR3 DNA follows: TGCGCCAGCACAGGGGGCTCTGGGGCCAACGTCCTGACTTTC. Translation: CASTGGSGANVLTF.

The rearrangement links TRBV28 to TRBJ2-1, with D possibly being TRBD2 (5 bases). The CDR3 is 12 amino acids. The germline V gene encodes CDR1 MDHEN and CDR2 SYDVKM. Deletions cut 3 bases from V and 9 bases from J, with 9 bases between. CDR3 amino acids: CASSFREGEQFF. In DNA, the CDR3 is TGTGCCAGCAGTTTCCGGGAAGGTGAGCAGTTCTTC.